The rows below give T cell receptor beta chains drawn from one sample of a study of OX40 agonist ivuxolimab in advanced cancers. TCRdb's table, derived via immunoSEQ multiplex PCR, lists solely in-frame clones and lacks some. The table has over 75,000 clones, approximately 91% seen once. Sequenced material: CD4+ or CD8+ T cells sorted from blood, taken in a trial of the OX40 agonist ivuxolimab. The receptors originated from an adult with an advanced solid tumor such as melanoma, head and neck, liver or kidney cancer. Both conserved end residues are part of each CDR3. A D gene is named only where the DNA matches it firmly. Clone size is stated in some rows and not others, as once, few, many or a class when expanded.

clone size	J gene	D gene	V gene	CDR3 DNA	CDR3 protein
-	TRBJ2-1	-	TRBV7-9	TGTGCCAGCTCCCTGGAGAGGCGGCAGTTCTTC	CASSLERRQFF
-	TRBJ2-1	TRBD2	TRBV7-9	TGTGCCAGCAGCTTATCGGGAGGCTCCTACAATGAGCAGTTCTTC	CASSLSGGSYNEQFF
-	TRBJ2-7	-	TRBV11-2	TGTGCCAGCAGCTTCGTCAGGGGCACCTACGAGCAGTACTTC	CASSFVRGTYEQYF
-	TRBJ2-5	TRBD2	TRBV27	TGTGCCAGCAGACCTAGCGGGAGGGGAGAGACCCAGTACTTC	CASRPSGRGETQYF
-	TRBJ2-7	-	TRBV7-8	TGTGCCAGCAGCCAGGAGGTTCACGAGCAGTACTTC	CASSQEVHEQYF
-	TRBJ1-2	-	TRBV29-1	TGCAGCGTTGACAGGGCTAACTATGGCTACACCTTC	CSVDRANYGYTF
-	TRBJ1-3	-	TRBV11-2	TGTGCCAGCAGCTCACTATTATCCGGGGGGCTGTCTGGAAACACCATATATTTT	CASSSLLSGGLSGNTIYF
-	TRBJ2-7	TRBD1	TRBV18	TGTGCCAGCTCACCAACGAGGCAGGGGGCGGCCGAGCAGTACTTC	CASSPTRQGAAEQYF
-	TRBJ1-1	-	TRBV6-5	TGTGCCAGCAGTTCGGGGGGGAGTGTGACTGAAGCTTTCTTT	CASSSGGSVTEAFF
once	TRBJ2-1	TRBD2	TRBV13	TGTGCCAGCAGCCGGGGAAGACTAGCGGGAGACCATGAGCAGTTCTTC	CASSRGRLAGDHEQFF
-	TRBJ1-2	-	TRBV5-4	TGTGCCAGCAGCGGCAGGGTAGGCGGCTACACCTTC	CASSGRVGGYTF
-	TRBJ1-3	-	TRBV5-5	TGTGCCAGCAGCTTCCAGGGAGGCGGAAACACCATATATTTT	CASSFQGGGNTIYF